The present entry profiles one T cell receptor beta chain with its context. Its cognate antigen has yet to be identified. No clone much larger than this one lies a single base away; base qualities are absent. Library preparation used the immunoSEQ multiplex PCR assay. The hsTCRB Kit was used according to the manufacturer's protocol to amplify rearranged TCR beta chain sequences. An Illumina MiSeq was used to sequence the TCRB libraries. The original methods were these. Demultiplexing, trimming and gene mapping were performed with the kit vendor's proprietary platform. In its TCRdb copy, this immuneACCESS table keeps in-frame sequences only and misses some clones. Where compared with another copy, unresolved V genes explain less than half of these, and the others have no known cause. From that table come the V and J calls and clone size; the DNA was used to work out D and trimming. A total of approximately 30,000 clones appear in this sample, roughly 80% of them only once. Roughly 18% of the sample comes from the top ten.

The time point label, as the study defines it: week 23, last vaccination. Each vaccine dose was 300 ug of a 20-mer mutant IDH1 peptide in Montanide, given subcutaneously with topical imiquimod. The donors had newly diagnosed IDH1-mutant astrocytomas of WHO grade 3 or 4 that showed loss of nuclear ATRX. The samples were drawn from NOA16, a multicentre, single-arm, open-label phase I trial in Germany that tested a mutant IDH1 peptide vaccine in humans for the first time. Genomic DNA for TCRB sequencing was extracted from EDTA blood using the DNeasy Blood and Tissue Kit. This entry is derived from a study of a mutant IDH1 vaccine in newly diagnosed glioma (dated by TCRdb to 2020 to 2022). A note on the overall study: Patients were given eight vaccinations, in weeks 1, 3, 5, 7, 11, 15, 19 and 23, which matched visits V03 through V10. Vaccination started 4-6 weeks after radiotherapy alone, or was given together with temozolomide cycles in the groups whose treatment included chemotherapy. Of the 25 to 40 patients who were treated, about 62% were male and roughly 38% were female, and the mean age was around 40 years. Prior to enrollment, standard therapy consisting of radiotherapy alone, temozolomide alone, or radiochemotherapy with temozolomide had been administered to patients, with the combination being received by most patients. Peripheral blood samples were drawn at six visits, namely V03 (baseline), V05, V07, V10, V12 and V13. Longitudinal TCRB deep sequencing was done for 25 to 30 treated patients, wherever samples were available for exploratory analyses.

From the cysteine up to the phenylalanine, the CDR3 has a length of 15 residues. Only the CDR3 DNA stays, 45 bases, in frame from base 1. The germline V gene provides CDR1 LGHNA and CDR2 YSLEER. The trim is 0 bases for V and 5 bases for J, with a gap of 13 bases between the germline ends. What the authors observed across the whole study: PBMC samples for TCRB deep sequencing were selected based on availability. Pseudoprogression appeared unrelated to alterations in the top peripheral T cell clonotypes detected by TCRB sequencing. It was noted by the authors that analyses of patient blood samples could not be reproduced owing to sample limitations. Immune responses induced by the vaccine were seen in approximately 93% of patients across multiple MHC alleles.

This receptor was taken from a woman aged 30 to 39 with glioma. Rearrangement joined TRBV4-3 to TRBJ1-1; matching of 6 bases hints at TRBD1 as the D gene. The sample in question was PBMCs, obtained from a glioma patient whose treatment included an IDH1 peptide vaccine. The CDR3 protein sequence reads: CASSQDTGIGTEAFF. The DNA reads as follows: TGCGCCAGCAGCCAAGACACAGGGATTGGGACTGAAGCTTTCTTT.